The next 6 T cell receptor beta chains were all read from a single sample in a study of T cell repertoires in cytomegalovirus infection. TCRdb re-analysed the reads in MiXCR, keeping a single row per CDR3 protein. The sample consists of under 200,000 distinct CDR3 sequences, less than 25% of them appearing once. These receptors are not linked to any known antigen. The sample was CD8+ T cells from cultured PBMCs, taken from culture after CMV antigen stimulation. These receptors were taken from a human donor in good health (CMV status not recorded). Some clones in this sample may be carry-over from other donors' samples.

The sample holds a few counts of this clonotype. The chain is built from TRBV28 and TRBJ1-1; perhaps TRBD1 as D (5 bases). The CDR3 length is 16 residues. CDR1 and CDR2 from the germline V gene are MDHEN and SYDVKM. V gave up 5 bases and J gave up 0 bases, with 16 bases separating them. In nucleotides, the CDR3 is TGTGCCAGCAGTCCTCCAAGGAGCAGGGTGAACACTGAAGCTTTCTTT. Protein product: CASSPPRSRVNTEAFF.

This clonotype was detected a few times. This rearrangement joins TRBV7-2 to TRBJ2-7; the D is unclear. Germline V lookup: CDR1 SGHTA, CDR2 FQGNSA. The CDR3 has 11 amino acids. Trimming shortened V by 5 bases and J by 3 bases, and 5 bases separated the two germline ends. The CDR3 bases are TGTGCCAGCAGCAACAACTACGAGCAGTACTTC. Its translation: CASSNNYEQYF.

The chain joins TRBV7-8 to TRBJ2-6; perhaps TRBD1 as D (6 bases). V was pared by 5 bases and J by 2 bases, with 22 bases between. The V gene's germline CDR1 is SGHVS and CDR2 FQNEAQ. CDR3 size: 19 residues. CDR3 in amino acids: CASSTRTAFSLPGANVLTF. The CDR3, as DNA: TGTGCCAGCAGCACTCGGACAGCCTTTTCCCTTCCTGGGGCCAACGTCCTGACTTTC. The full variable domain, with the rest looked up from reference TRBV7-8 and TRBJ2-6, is GAGVSQSPRYKVAKRGQDVALRCDPISGHVSLFWYQQALGQGPEFLTYFQNEAQLDKSGLPSDRFFAERPEGSVSTLKIQRTQQEDSAVYLCASSTRTAFSLPGANVLTFGAGSRLTVL.

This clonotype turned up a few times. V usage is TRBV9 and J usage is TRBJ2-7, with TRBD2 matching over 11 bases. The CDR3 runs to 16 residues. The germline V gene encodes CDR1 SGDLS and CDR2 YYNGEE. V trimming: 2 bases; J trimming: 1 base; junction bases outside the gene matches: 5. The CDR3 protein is CASSVSTSGDSYEQYF. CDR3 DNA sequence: TGTGCCAGCAGCGTTTCGACTAGCGGGGATTCCTACGAGCAGTACTTC.

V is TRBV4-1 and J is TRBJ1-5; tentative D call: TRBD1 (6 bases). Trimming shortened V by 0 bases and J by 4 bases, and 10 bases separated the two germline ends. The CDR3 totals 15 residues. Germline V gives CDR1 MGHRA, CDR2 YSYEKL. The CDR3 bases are TGCGCCAGCAGCCAAGACAGGGGTACGAATCAGCCCCAGCATTTT. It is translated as CASSQDRGTNQPQHF.

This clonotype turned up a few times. CDR3 DNA: TGCAGTGCAATCACGAACACTGAAGCTTTCTTT. This sequence encodes CSAITNTEAFF. The gene calls are TRBV20-1 and TRBJ1-1; no reliable D call. V was shortened by 6 bases and J by 1 base, with 6 bases between the two germline ends. Germline-derived CDR1 and CDR2 are DFQATT and SNEGSKA (reference sequence). This CDR3 spans 11 amino acids.